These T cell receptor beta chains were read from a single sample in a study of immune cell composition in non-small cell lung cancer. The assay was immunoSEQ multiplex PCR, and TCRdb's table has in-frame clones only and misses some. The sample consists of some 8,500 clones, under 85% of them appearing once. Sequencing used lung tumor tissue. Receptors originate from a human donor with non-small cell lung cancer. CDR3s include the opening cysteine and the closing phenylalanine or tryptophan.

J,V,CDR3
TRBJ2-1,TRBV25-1,CASSLAGVPYNEQFF
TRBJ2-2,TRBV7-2,CASSLAQGANTGELFF
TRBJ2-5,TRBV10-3,CAIRGIKGQYF
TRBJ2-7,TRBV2,CASSWDNSYEQYF
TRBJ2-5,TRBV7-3,CASSFREGETQYF
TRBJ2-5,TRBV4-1,CASSQDGGQNFQETQYF
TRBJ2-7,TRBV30,CAWSLAGSEQYF
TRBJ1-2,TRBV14,CASSQPGRGRGYTF
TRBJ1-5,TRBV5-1,CASSGGEEGQPQHF
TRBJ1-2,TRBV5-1,CASSLSPGQGDYGYTF
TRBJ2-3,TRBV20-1,CSAGVTDTQYF
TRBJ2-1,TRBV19,CASSIPGQGTNEQFF
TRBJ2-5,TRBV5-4,CASSLGPRQDPRETQYF
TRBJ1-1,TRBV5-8,CASSLRDRGVGNTEAFF
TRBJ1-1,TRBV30,CAWSAGGSAFF
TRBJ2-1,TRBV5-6,CASTNPGRTSGRNNEQFF
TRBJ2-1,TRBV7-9,CASSLGTSGIYNEQFF
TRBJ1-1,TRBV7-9,CASSLSSNTEAFF
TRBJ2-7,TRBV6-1,CASIFLGPPYEQYF
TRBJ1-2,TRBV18,CASSSPGQGDNSYGYTF
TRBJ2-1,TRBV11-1,CASSAARGGGEQFF
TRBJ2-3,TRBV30,CAWSKGLADSTDTQYF
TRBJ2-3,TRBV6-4,CASSDGLAGTDTQYF
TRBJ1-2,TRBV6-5,CASSRGTLYGYTF
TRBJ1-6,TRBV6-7,CASSYWGRSNSPLHF
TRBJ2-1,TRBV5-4,CASSLGLAGNEQFF
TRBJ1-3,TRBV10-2,CASRDRANSGNTIYF
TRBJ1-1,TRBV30,CAWSSWGGPDGTEAFF
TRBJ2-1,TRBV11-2,CASSLALAGVGRGNEQFF
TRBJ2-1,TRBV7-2,CASSSQASSYNEQFF
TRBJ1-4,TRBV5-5,CASSWDSLNEKLFF
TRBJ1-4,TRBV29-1,CSVDTGQNEKLFF
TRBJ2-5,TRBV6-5,CASSFGGRGQETQYF
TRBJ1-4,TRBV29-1,CSVDEKLFF
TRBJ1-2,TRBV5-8,CASSPGGSNYGYTF
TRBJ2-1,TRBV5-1,CASSLVTSGNNEQFF
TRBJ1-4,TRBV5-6,CASSSLGQGPNEKLFF